The clone carrying this T cell receptor (beta chain) appeared a single time. Its antigen is as yet unknown. Germline V gives CDR1 SEHNR, CDR2 FQNEAQ (reference sequence). With 5 bases clipped from V and 1 base from J, the junction kept 8 bases outside the gene matches. This CDR3 contains 15 residues. These data come from a study of immune evolution from preneoplasia to lung adenocarcinoma. Sequencing was performed with immunoSEQ multiplex PCR; in TCRdb, only in-frame clones are kept and a portion is missing. Of roughly 5,000 clones listed, 76% are singletons. Whole-study results and caveats: Later-stage lesions seemingly showed higher T cell density and diversity than normal lung.

The sequence was collected from a person in their sixties or seventies with lung adenocarcinoma. Source material: FFPE adjacent normal lung tissue. V usage is TRBV7-9 and J usage is TRBJ2-7; 7 bases agree with TRBD2. The CDR3 is CASSPPGGRSYEQYF. In DNA, the CDR3 is TGTGCCAGCAGCCCCCCGGGGGGACGATCCTACGAGCAGTACTTC.